This T cell receptor beta chain came from a study of blood T cell repertoires in COVID-19. At the level of the study: Spain, Italy and the United States supplied samples that represented acute and convalescent COVID-19. Sources were T cells, B-cell-depleted T cells, or PBMCs; the material itself was cDNA or gDNA.

This clone appeared once. Authors' data handling: How many nucleated cells were present was estimated from reference gene primer amplification. Libraries were prepared by immunoSEQ multiplex PCR; TCRdb keeps only in-frame clonotypes and omits some of them. Clone size and V and J calls were adopted from that table, with D and trimming inferred from the DNA. The sample has 210,000 or so clones, almost 90% seen once. The material sequenced was peripheral blood. The sequence was collected from a man aged 45 to 65 with acute or convalescent COVID-19.

For the CDR3, the DNA is TGCGCCAGCAGCCAAGATCCGGGTACAGATACGCAGTATTTT. Residues: CASSQDPGTDTQYF. This chain joins TRBV4-1 and TRBJ2-3; D gene ambiguous. Trimming left V 0 bases short and J 3 bases short, with 7 bases between. Germline lookup yields CDR1 MGHRA and CDR2 YSYEKL. The CDR3 runs to 14 residues.